A selection of T cell receptor beta chains follows, all from one sample in a study of T cells in Graves' hyperthyroidism and ophthalmopathy. MiXCR was run by TCRdb on the multiplex PCR reads, yielding one entry per CDR3 protein. The sample holds 600,000 to 650,000 distinct CDR3 sequences; less than 25% are singletons and the top ten take under 35%. The sequenced material came from blood. The receptor set was obtained from a man younger than 40 with Graves' ophthalmopathy. CDR3s leave out the opening cysteine and the closing phenylalanine or tryptophan. D genes are given only for firm matches. Clone sizes are given selectively: once, few, many, or a class where the clone is expanded.

size: NA
D: TRBD2
V: TRBV4-3
CDR3: ASSQEWYTSGSTDTQY

size: NA
D: NA
V: TRBV6-5
CDR3: ASSYTRRVAGREQY

size: NA
D: NA
V: TRBV2
CDR3: ASNLGADGYT

size: NA
D: NA
V: TRBV20-1
CDR3: SARDPDSGDTEAF

size: NA
D: NA
V: TRBV4-3
CDR3: ASSQEGRGTGGPTDTQY

size: NA
D: TRBD2
V: TRBV29-1
CDR3: SVGRAGDEQY

size: NA
D: NA
V: TRBV10-3
CDR3: AISESRENTEAF

size: few
D: NA
V: TRBV4-2
CDR3: ASSQVAPLNTGELF

size: NA
D: NA
V: TRBV14
CDR3: ASSQDLARASPLH

size: many
D: NA
V: TRBV11-2
CDR3: ASSRQWNQPQH

size: few
D: TRBD2
V: TRBV3-1
CDR3: ASSQGWGLAAYEQY

size: many
D: NA
V: TRBV20-1
CDR3: SASSGGKPTDEQY

size: many
D: NA
V: TRBV28
CDR3: ASSSPTEAF

size: few
D: NA
V: TRBV4-2
CDR3: ASSQSRQETQY

size: NA
D: NA
V: TRBV4-3
CDR3: ASSLWMGQETQY

size: few
D: TRBD2
V: TRBV20-1
CDR3: SATPSGRGSYNEQF

size: many
D: NA
V: TRBV28
CDR3: ASSLGLSETTYEQY

size: few
D: TRBD2
V: TRBV29-1
CDR3: SAGTSGREDEQF

size: few
D: NA
V: TRBV7-9
CDR3: ASSLFQGSSYNEQF

size: NA
D: NA
V: TRBV2
CDR3: ASSERGEETQY

size: NA
D: NA
V: TRBV6-1
CDR3: ASSRRGGYGF

size: NA
D: NA
V: TRBV7-9
CDR3: ASSQFDTGELF

size: NA
D: TRBD2
V: TRBV7-2
CDR3: ASSIISGSVYNEQF

size: NA
D: NA
V: TRBV27
CDR3: ASSPLTGRVPTNEKLF

size: NA
D: NA
V: TRBV20-1
CDR3: SAVKRAPQETQY

size: few
D: TRBD2
V: TRBV30
CDR3: ACRAGGRSGANVLT

size: few
D: TRBD1
V: TRBV5-8
CDR3: ASSSFLDSDRDPGEQY

size: many
D: NA
V: TRBV5-1
CDR3: ASSLEPGLYNEQF

size: many
D: NA
V: TRBV11-2
CDR3: ASKEGEMNTEAF

size: few
D: TRBD1
V: TRBV6-1
CDR3: ASTGQGKLF

size: NA
D: NA
V: TRBV5-1
CDR3: ASSVDFDSGSYNEQF

size: many
D: NA
V: TRBV9
CDR3: ASSEDSFSPLH

size: many
D: NA
V: TRBV12-3/TRBV12-4
CDR3: ASTALYGDLNTEAF

size: NA
D: NA
V: TRBV7-8
CDR3: ASSLVVGAAEDTGELF